The T cell receptor (beta chain) described here comes from a study of control samples from healthy donors and cancer patients. Here immunoSEQ multiplex PCR was the method, and the copy in TCRdb shows in-frame clones only, minus some. The sample has tens of thousands of clones, 85% seen once; the top ten hold more than 15%. The CDR3 is 12 amino acids. Trimming took off 8 bases at V and 3 bases at J, with 11 bases between the two ends. Germline CDR1 reads MNHEY; CDR2 reads SVGAGI. Sequencing input: blood. The J gene is TRBJ2-7, the V gene TRBV6-5; TRBD2 might be the D (6 bases). The clonotype originates from a man aged 30-40 years in good health. CDR3: CASQVGGYEQYF. The CDR3 nucleotides read TGTGCCAGCCAGGTGGGGGGCTACGAGCAGTACTTC.